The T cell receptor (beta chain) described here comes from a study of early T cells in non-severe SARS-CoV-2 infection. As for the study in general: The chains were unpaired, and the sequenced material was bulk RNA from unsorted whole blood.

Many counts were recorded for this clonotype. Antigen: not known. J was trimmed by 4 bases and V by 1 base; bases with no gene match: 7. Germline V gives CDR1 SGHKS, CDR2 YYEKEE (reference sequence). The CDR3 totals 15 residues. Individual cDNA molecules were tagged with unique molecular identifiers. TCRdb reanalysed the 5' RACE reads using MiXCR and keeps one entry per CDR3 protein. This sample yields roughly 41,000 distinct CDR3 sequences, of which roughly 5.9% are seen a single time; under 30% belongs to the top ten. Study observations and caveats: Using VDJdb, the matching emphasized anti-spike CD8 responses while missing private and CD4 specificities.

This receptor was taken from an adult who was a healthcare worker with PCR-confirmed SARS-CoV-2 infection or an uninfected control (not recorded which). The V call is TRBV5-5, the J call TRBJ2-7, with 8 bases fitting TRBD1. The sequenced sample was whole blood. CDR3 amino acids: CASSLSPGQVYEQYF. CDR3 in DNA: TGTGCCAGCAGCTTGTCCCCGGGACAGGTGTACGAGCAGTACTTC.